This is a list of T cell receptor beta chains from one sample in a study of cytomegalovirus exposure and HLA in healthy donors. Sequencing was performed with immunoSEQ multiplex PCR; in TCRdb, only in-frame clones are kept and a portion is missing. The sample records about 140,000 clones, 65% to 75% being singletons. The material sequenced was PBMCs. The receptors originated from a man between 60 and 70 years old in good health and CMV-seronegative. The CDR3 runs from the conserved cysteine through the conserved F or W. A D gene is named only where the DNA matches it firmly. Not every row has a clone size; where given, it reads once, few, many or a size class.

TGTGCCAGTCGGGACAGCACCGGGGAGCTGTTTTTT CASRDSTGELFF TRBD1 TRBJ2-2 . TRBV19 12
TGTGCCAGCAGCTTAGCGGGGGGAGCGGGCCGGAACGATGAGCAGTTCTTC CASSLAGGAGRNDEQFF . TRBJ2-1 once TRBV7-9 17
TGTGCCAGCAGCGTAGGGCTAGCGAACTCAGATACGCAGTATTTT CASSVGLANSDTQYF . TRBJ2-3 few TRBV9 15
TGCGCCAGCAGCAGCCTACTAGCGGGGCTCTCCTACGAGCAGTACTTC CASSSLLAGLSYEQYF TRBD2 TRBJ2-7 few TRBV5-1 16
TGTGCCAGCAGCTTAGGAGTGCGGGAGACCTACGAGCAGTACTTC CASSLGVRETYEQYF TRBD2 TRBJ2-7 once TRBV7-2 15
TGTGCCAGCAGCTTAGGGTCTCAAGGGGGGGTCTATGGCTACACCTTC CASSLGSQGGVYGYTF . TRBJ1-2 . TRBV7-9 16
TGTGCCAGCAGCCCCCGGACAGGGGCGAACACTGAAGCTTTCTTT CASSPRTGANTEAFF TRBD1 TRBJ1-1 . TRBV9 15
TGTGCCAGCAGTCACACAGGGGGCTCCTACGAGCAGTACTTC CASSHTGGSYEQYF TRBD1 TRBJ2-7 . TRBV6-6 14
TGTGCCAGCATCCTACAGGGGGGGGTAAACACTGAAGCTTTCTTT CASILQGGVNTEAFF TRBD1 TRBJ1-1 . TRBV11-2 15
TGTGCCAGCAGTTACCCGACAGGGGGGTCGGGGCAGCCCCAGCATTTT CASSYPTGGSGQPQHF TRBD1 TRBJ1-5 . TRBV6-6 16
TGTGCCAGCAGCCGTGGGACTAGCGGAGATACGCAGTATTTT CASSRGTSGDTQYF TRBD2 TRBJ2-3 few TRBV6-5 14
TGTGCCTGGAGCGGATTAGCAGCGGATACGCAGTATTTT CAWSGLAADTQYF . TRBJ2-3 once TRBV30 13
TGTGCCAGCCGAGGCGAGGTGTATAATTCACCCCTCCACTTT CASRGEVYNSPLHF . TRBJ1-6 . TRBV9 14
TGTGCCAGCAGTTCTCCTCCGGGACAGGGCTCCTACAATGAGCAGTTCTTC CASSSPPGQGSYNEQFF TRBD1 TRBJ2-1 . TRBV28 17
TGTGCCAGCAGCTTAAACAGAGCCTATGGCTACACCTTC CASSLNRAYGYTF . TRBJ1-2 few TRBV7-9 13
TGTGCCAGTACCAAGATGGACAGGTCCCAATTTCCTTTGTTTTTT CASTKMDRSQFPLFF TRBD1 TRBJ1-4 few TRBV19 15
TGTGCCAGCAGCTCTCCTGGCGGCGGGGGGTTCTCCTACAATGAGCAGTTCTTC CASSSPGGGGFSYNEQFF TRBD2 TRBJ2-1 . TRBV7-9 18
TGCAGCGTTGAAGATCCGGCGGGACCTACCGGGGAGCTGTTTTTT CSVEDPAGPTGELFF . TRBJ2-2 . TRBV29-1 15